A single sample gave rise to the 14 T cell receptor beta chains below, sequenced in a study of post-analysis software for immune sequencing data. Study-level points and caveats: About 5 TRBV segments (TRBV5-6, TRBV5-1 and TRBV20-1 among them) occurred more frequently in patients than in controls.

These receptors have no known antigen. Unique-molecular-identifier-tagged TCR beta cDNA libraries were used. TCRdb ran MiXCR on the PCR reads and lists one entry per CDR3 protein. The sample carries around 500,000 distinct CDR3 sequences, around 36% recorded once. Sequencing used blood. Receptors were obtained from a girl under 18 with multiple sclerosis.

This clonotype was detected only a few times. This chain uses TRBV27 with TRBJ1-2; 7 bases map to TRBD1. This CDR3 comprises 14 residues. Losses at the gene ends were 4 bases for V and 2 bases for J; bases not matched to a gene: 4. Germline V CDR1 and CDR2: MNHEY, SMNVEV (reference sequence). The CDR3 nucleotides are TGTGCCAGCAGTTCTCTGACAGGGAACTATGGCTACACCTTC. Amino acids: CASSSLTGNYGYTF.

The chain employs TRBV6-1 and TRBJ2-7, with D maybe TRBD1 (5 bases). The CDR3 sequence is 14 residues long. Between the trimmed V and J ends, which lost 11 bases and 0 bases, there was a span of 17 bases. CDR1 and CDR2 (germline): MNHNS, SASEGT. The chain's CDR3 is CARIQGVNSYEQYF. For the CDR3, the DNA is TGTGCCCGCATCCAAGGGGTAAACTCCTACGAGCAGTACTTC.

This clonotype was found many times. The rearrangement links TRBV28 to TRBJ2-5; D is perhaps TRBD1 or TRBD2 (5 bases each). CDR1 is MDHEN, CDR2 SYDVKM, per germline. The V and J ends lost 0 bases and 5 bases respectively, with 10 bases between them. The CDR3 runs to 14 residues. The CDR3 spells CASSLWTGTETQYF. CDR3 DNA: TGTGCCAGCAGTTTATGGACGGGGACGGAGACCCAGTACTTC.

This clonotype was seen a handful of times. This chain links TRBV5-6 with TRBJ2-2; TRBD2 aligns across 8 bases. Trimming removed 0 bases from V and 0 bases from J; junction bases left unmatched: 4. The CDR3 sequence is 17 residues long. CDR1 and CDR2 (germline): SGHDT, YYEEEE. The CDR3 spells CASSLDSGGANTGELFF. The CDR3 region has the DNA TGTGCCAGCAGCTTGGACAGCGGGGGTGCGAACACCGGGGAGCTGTTTTTT.

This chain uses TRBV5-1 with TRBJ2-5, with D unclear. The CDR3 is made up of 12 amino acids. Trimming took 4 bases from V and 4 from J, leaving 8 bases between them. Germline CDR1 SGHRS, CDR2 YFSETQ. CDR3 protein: CASSVPRETQYF. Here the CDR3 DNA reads TGCGCCAGCAGCGTTCCTCGAGAGACCCAGTACTTC.

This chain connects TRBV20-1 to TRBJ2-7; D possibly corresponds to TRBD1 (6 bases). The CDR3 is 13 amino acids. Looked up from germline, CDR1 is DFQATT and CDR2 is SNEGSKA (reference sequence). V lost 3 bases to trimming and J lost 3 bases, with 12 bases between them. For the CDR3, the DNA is TGCAGTGCTAGGATAAGAGGGGGCTACGAGCAGTACTTC. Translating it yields CSARIRGGYEQYF.

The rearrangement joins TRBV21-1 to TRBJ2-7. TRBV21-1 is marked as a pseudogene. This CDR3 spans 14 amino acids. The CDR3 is CASSKAGRKDEQYF. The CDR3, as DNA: TGTGCCAGCAGCAAAGCGGGAAGGAAGGACGAGCAGTACTTC.

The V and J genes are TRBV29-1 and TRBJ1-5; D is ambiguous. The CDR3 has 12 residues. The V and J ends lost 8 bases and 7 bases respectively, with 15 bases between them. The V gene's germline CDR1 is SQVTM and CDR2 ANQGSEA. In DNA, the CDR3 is TGCAGCATTAGTGATCCGGGGCAGCCCCAGCATTTT. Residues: CSISDPGQPQHF.

The CDR3 loop is CASSYSKQLLEAFF. The CDR3 DNA sequence: TGTGCCAGCAGTTACTCGAAACAACTACTTGAAGCTTTCTTT. This chain links TRBV6-6 with TRBJ1-1; D gene uncertain. The CDR3 has 14 residues. Germline V gene sequence: CDR1 MNHNY, CDR2 SVGAGI (reference sequence). V lost 0 bases, J lost 7 bases, and 12 bases lay in between.

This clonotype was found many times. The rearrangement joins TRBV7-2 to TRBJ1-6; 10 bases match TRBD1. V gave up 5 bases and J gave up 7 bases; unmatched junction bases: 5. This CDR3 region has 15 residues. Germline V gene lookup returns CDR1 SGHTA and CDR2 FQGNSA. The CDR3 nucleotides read TGTGCCAGCAGCCCCCGGACAGGGGGAAATTCACCCCTCCACTTT. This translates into CASSPRTGGNSPLHF. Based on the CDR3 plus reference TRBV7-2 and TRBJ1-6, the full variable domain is GAGVSQSPSNKVTEKGKDVELRCDPISGHTALYWYRQSLGQGLEFLIYFQGNSAPDKSGLPSDRFSAERTGGSVSTLTIQRTQQEDSAVYLCASSPRTGGNSPLHFGNGTRLTVT.

In DNA, the CDR3 is TGTGCCAGCAGGAACCTTAGCGGGGGGGCCACAGATACGCAGTATTTT. Encoded protein: CASRNLSGGATDTQYF. The chain combines TRBV6-1 with TRBJ2-3, with TRBD2 identical over 11 bases. Germline loops: CDR1 MNHNS, CDR2 SASEGT. With 6 bases clipped from V and 2 bases from J, the junction kept 7 bases outside the gene matches. This CDR3 has 16 amino acids.

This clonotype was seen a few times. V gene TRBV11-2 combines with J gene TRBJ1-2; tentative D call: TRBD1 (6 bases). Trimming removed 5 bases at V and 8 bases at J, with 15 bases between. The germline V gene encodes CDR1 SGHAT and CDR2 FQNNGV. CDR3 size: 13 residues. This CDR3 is CASSRTEAGGYTF. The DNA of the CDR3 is TGTGCCAGCAGCCGGACAGAGGCCGGGGGCTACACCTTC.

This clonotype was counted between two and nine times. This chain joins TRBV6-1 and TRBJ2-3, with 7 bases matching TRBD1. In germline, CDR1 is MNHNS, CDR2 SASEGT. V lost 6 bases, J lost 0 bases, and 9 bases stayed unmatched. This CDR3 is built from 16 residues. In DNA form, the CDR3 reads TGTGCCAGCAGGGTCCTGACAGGGTCCAGCACAGATACGCAGTATTTT. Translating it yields CASRVLTGSSTDTQYF.

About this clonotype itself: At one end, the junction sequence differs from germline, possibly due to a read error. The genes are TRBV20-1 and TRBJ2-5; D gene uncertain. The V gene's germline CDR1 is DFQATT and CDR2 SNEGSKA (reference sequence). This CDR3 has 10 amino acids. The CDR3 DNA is TGCAGTGCTGCACAAGAGGCCCAGTACTTC. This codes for CSAAQEAQYF.